This TCR beta chain stems from a study of radiotherapy plus CTLA-4 blockade in lung cancer. General study findings and limits: Tumor-origin TCR clones grew in blood after radiotherapy plus ipilimumab.

CDR1 is LNHNV and CDR2 is YYDKDF in the germline V gene (reference sequence). V was clipped by 2 bases and J by 4 bases; unmatched bases: 7. This CDR3 spans 16 amino acids. This clone is labeled medium-sized. Its antigen is unidentified. Method: immunoSEQ multiplex PCR; TCRdb's copy keeps in-frame clones and lacks some. Of around 63,000 clones listed, around 77% are singletons. This rearrangement joins TRBV15 to TRBJ1-4; 7 bases agree with TRBD1. The sequence was obtained from a human donor with non-small cell lung cancer whose response to radiotherapy plus ipilimumab could not be evaluated. Some clones in this sample may be carry-over from other donors' samples. Sequencing used peripheral blood, obtained from a patient treated with radiotherapy plus ipilimumab. The DNA of the CDR3 is TGTGCCACCAGCAGATCCGGGACAGTGGTTAATGAAAAACTGTTTTTT. This encodes CATSRSGTVVNEKLFF.